This TCR beta chain was obtained from a study of blood T cells in healthy people across ages (dated by TCRdb to about 2015). As for the study more broadly: In model experiments, template switching captured roughly one uniquely barcoded TCR beta cDNA molecule for every two T cells. To track age-related changes in TCR beta repertoire diversity, the study relied on deep sequencing normalized with unique cDNA molecular identifiers. The donors were split into four age groups: young (average 16 years), middle-aged (39), aged (approximately 59) and long-lived (over 80). To avoid experimental bias, donors of different ages were randomly spread across the sequencing lanes. Using the same blood draw, the study looked at two additional independent replicas of 1 million unique cDNA reads for two donors, one aged 18 to 30 and the other aged 80 or older. What the authors observed across the whole study: Because the CMV infection status of the donors was unknown, age-related changes in expanded clonotypes may potentially have been confounded. Estimates of total diversity based on one million sequenced T cells were considered lower bounds and underestimates. There was a strong correlation between observed TCR beta diversity and the percentage of naive T cells measured by flow cytometry. Because profiling used bulk unsorted PBMCs, naive and antigen-experienced compartments could not be compared conclusively. As age increased, observed TCR beta diversity per million T cells dropped in a roughly linear way, and a significant reduction was already evident by age around 41. Compared with the aged group, more naive CD4+ T cells, fewer expanded clones and increased TCR diversity were shown by the long-lived group, suggesting age selection.

The donors were a few dozen Caucasian individuals from Russia, aged roughly 6 to 90 years, who were systemically healthy. Roughly 10 milliliters of peripheral blood were collected from each donor into EDTA-treated Vacutainer tubes. PBMCs were isolated by Ficoll-Paque density-gradient centrifugation, with at least 6.5 million obtained per sample. Total RNA was extracted from PBMCs with Trizol reagent, with at least 5 micrograms obtained per sample. The percentages of naive CD45RAhigh/CD27high T cells were determined by flow cytometry on a PBMC aliquot from every donor. As for this clonotype: Its binding antigen is unknown. Per-base qualities were not stored, and no clone one base away is much larger.

Library method: 5' RACE. These reads were obtained on an Illumina HiSeq 2500. A second PCR of roughly 7 to 11 cycles was performed with a sample-barcoded 5' primer and a J-beta primer mix. Each TCR beta cDNA molecule received a unique molecular identifier from a template-switch 5' adaptor carrying 12 random nucleotides. Each sample yielded at least 3 million CDR3-containing paired-end reads. The Mint cDNA synthesis kit, primed by a TRBC-specific oligonucleotide, was used to synthesize first-strand cDNA from all RNA. Following uracil-DNA glycosylase treatment, all cDNA underwent a first 18-cycle PCR with the universal primers M1SS and BC2_uni_R. Processing in the source paper ran as follows. Each sample was normalized by randomly selecting 1 million high-quality reads, each carrying a distinct molecular identifier. Instead of being binned into consensus sequences, reads that shared molecular identifiers were thrown out. MiTCR, with a Q25 quality threshold and the strictest error-elimination algorithm, was used for CDR3 identification, clonotype clustering and error correction. A nonparametric unseen species model with Euler transformation was used to estimate a lower bound on total TCR beta diversity. In-frame beta chains were kept once TCRdb had trimmed the public reads at Q25 with fastp and called clones with MiXCR. Rows merge per CDR3 protein into single entries with the most common DNA and genes. TCRdb, not the authors, supplied the V and J calls. This sample lists hundreds of thousands of distinct CDR3 sequences; under 45% were detected once. In total, the top ten clones hold nearly 20% of the sample.

There are 13 amino acids in the CDR3, from cysteine to phenylalanine inclusive. Solely the CDR3 DNA is kept, with 39 bases framed from the first base. Based on the germline V gene (reference sequence), the CDR1 and CDR2 sequences are GTSNPN and SVGIG. V loses 5 bases of germline sequence and J loses 3 bases, and the interval between the two ends is 14 bases. The rearranged chain carries TRBV30 and TRBJ2-7; tentative D gene TRBD2, with 6 bases matching. This TCR was sampled from a man aged 55 to 70 in good health. The sample comprised blood. The encoded CDR3 is CAWETGDRYEQYF. The sequence in DNA is TGTGCCTGGGAGACGGGGGATCGCTACGAGCAGTACTTC.